One sample yielded the 23 T cell receptor beta chains listed below, sequenced in a study of T-cell memory formation after mild COVID-19. Each CDR3 protein is one row after TCRdb ran MiXCR on the 5' RACE reads. The data contain around 300,000 distinct CDR3 sequences, roughly 17% of them singletons. Sequencing input: PBMCs or a T cell subset sorted from them (not recorded which). The receptors were sampled from a man aged 18-30 years who had mild COVID-19 (a few samples of this study predate the infection). Cell type and time point are not known.

The V call is TRBV7-2, the J call TRBJ2-7, with no clear D. This CDR3 has 11 amino acids. Germline V gene data show CDR1 as SGHTA and CDR2 as FQGNSA. Trimming pared 2 bases from V and 10 bases from J, leaving 9 bases between. CDR3 sequence reads: CASSLKASQYF. DNA of the CDR3: TGTGCCAGCAGCTTAAAGGCCAGTCAGTACTTC.

This clonotype was detected a few times. V usage is TRBV12-3 or TRBV12-4 and J usage is TRBJ1-5; 7 bases are a match to TRBD1. V lost 9 bases to trimming and J lost 3 bases; unmatched junction nucleotides: 5. The CDR3 covers 13 residues. The CDR3 protein is CASGGTDNQPQHF. CDR3 DNA sequence: TGTGCCAGTGGCGGGACAGACAATCAGCCCCAGCATTTT.

This clonotype has a handful of counts. J is TRBJ1-5 and V is TRBV7-2; 7 bases are a match to TRBD1. The V gene end was trimmed by 3 bases and the J gene end by 3 bases; junction bases not matched to a gene: 11. CDR1 SGHTA and CDR2 FQGNSA come from the germline V gene. CDR3 length equals 17 residues. CDR3 residues: CASSLGGQLIFNQPQHF. CDR3 sequence (DNA): TGTGCCAGCAGCTTGGGGGGACAGCTTATCTTCAATCAGCCCCAGCATTTT.

A few counts support this clonotype. V usage is TRBV14 and J usage is TRBJ2-3, with TRBD2 matching 10 bases. Trimming cost V 3 bases and J 0 bases; bases outside gene matches: 9. The CDR3 totals 18 residues. Germline V gives CDR1 SGHDN, CDR2 FVKESK. CDR3 sequence (DNA): TGTGCCAGCAGCCACCTCCCGGGACTAGCGACTAGCACAGATACGCAGTATTTT. Protein: CASSHLPGLATSTDTQYF.

The sample holds a few counts of this clonotype. This sequence joins TRBV9 and TRBJ1-4; the match to TRBD1 covers 7 bases. This CDR3 contains 16 residues. Germline loops: CDR1 SGDLS, CDR2 YYNGEE. V shed 0 bases, J shed 5 bases, and the junction held 7 bases outside the gene matches. In DNA form, the CDR3 reads TGTGCCAGCAGCGTAGGACAGGGACTCGGGAATGAAAAACTGTTTTTT. It is translated as CASSVGQGLGNEKLFF.

The chain joins TRBV11-2 to TRBJ2-5; D unresolved. The CDR3 is 15 amino acids. The ends were cut back, 2 bases at V and 5 bases at J, with 15 bases in the middle. CDR1 and CDR2 (germline): SGHAT, FQNNGV. The CDR3 here is CASSLSGRRSETQYF. CDR3 sequence (DNA): TGTGCCAGCAGCTTATCTGGCCGCCGGTCGGAGACCCAGTACTTC.

There are many counts of this clonotype. The rearrangement joins TRBV3-1 to TRBJ1-2; TRBD1 is a possible D gene (5 bases). Germline V gene sequence: CDR1 LGHDT, CDR2 YNNKEL (reference sequence). The CDR3 loop spans 15 amino acids. Trimming cost V 1 base and J 5 bases, with 14 bases left between them. CDR3 residues: CASSQGRGVEYGYTF. In DNA form, the CDR3 reads TGTGCCAGCAGCCAAGGCCGGGGGGTGGAGTATGGCTACACCTTC.

The rearrangement joins TRBV20-1 to TRBJ1-1, with TRBD1 matching over 9 bases. CDR1 is DFQATT, CDR2 SNEGSKA, per germline (reference sequence). Trimming cost V 3 bases and J 5 bases; bases outside gene matches: 13. The CDR3 has 16 residues. CDR3 DNA: TGCAGTGCTAGGGGGATACAGGGGGCGGAGGGGACTGAAGCTTTCTTT. Translating gives CSARGIQGAEGTEAFF.

The J gene is TRBJ1-2, the V gene TRBV27; a weak D match, TRBD1 (5 bases). This CDR3 region has 13 residues. The V end was cut by 6 bases, the J end by 4 bases, with 12 bases between. Germline V gives CDR1 MNHEY, CDR2 SMNVEV (reference sequence). In DNA form, the CDR3 reads TGTGCCAGCAGCAGAGCAGGGATCTATGGCTACACCTTC. This sequence encodes CASSRAGIYGYTF.

The chain has TRBV5-1 and TRBJ2-1; D may match TRBD1 or TRBD2 (5 bases each). This CDR3 contains 14 residues. With 1 base removed from V and 5 bases from J, the gap between germline ends came to 10 bases. The germline gives CDR1 SGHRS, CDR2 YFSETQ. CDR3 residues: CASSLQGPDNEQFF. In nucleotides, the CDR3 is TGCGCCAGCAGCTTGCAGGGACCCGACAATGAGCAGTTCTTC.

V is TRBV29-1 and J is TRBJ1-2, with TRBD1 matching over 10 bases. The CDR3 length is 13 residues. With 6 bases clipped from V and 6 bases from J, the junction kept 7 bases outside the gene matches. Per the germline V gene, CDR1 is SQVTM and CDR2 is ANQGSEA. Written as DNA, the CDR3 is TGCAGCGTCGACTCGACAGGGGGCGATGGCTACACCTTC. It encodes CSVDSTGGDGYTF.

J is TRBJ1-6 and V is TRBV5-1, with 7 bases matching TRBD1. CDR3 size: 16 residues. With V trimmed by 3 bases and J by 7 bases, 10 bases remained unmatched. From germline, CDR1 is SGHRS and CDR2 YFSETQ. CDR3 sequence: CASSYSGGGQNSPLHF. CDR3 nucleotides: TGCGCCAGCAGCTACTCCGGGGGGGGACAGAATTCACCCCTCCACTTT. The complete variable domain, with remaining parts taken from reference TRBV5-1 and TRBJ1-6, reads KAGVTQTPRYLIKTRGQQVTLSCSPISGHRSVSWYQQTPGQGLQFLFEYFSETQRNKGNFPGRFSGRQFSNSRSEMNVSTLELGDSALYLCASSYSGGGQNSPLHFGNGTRLTVT.

Many counts were recorded for this clonotype. J is TRBJ1-2 and V is TRBV6-5; TRBD1 aligns across 7 bases. This CDR3 has 13 residues. Per germline, CDR1 MNHEY and CDR2 SVGAGI. With 5 bases clipped from V and 4 bases from J, the junction kept 4 bases outside the gene matches. The CDR3 nucleotides are TGTGCCAGCAGTCCCGGGACAGTCTATGGCTACACCTTC. Translation gives CASSPGTVYGYTF.

This chain uses TRBV6-5 with TRBJ1-2, with a tentative D call TRBD1 (6 bases). Trimming cost V 5 bases and J 8 bases, with 18 bases left between them. From germline, CDR1 is MNHEY and CDR2 SVGAGI. This CDR3 is 14 amino acids long. The CDR3 nucleotides are TGTGCCAGCAGTCCACAGGGAGGGTCTGGGGGCTACACCTTC. Encoded protein: CASSPQGGSGGYTF.

In this sample, this clonotype turned up many times. This sequence joins TRBV15 and TRBJ2-1, with D unresolved. Trimming shortened V by 2 bases and J by 7 bases, and 12 bases separated the two germline ends. CDR3 length equals 14 residues. The germline V gene has CDR1 LNHNV and CDR2 YYDKDF (reference sequence). The DNA for the CDR3 is TGTGCCACCAGCAGATATGACTTCCTAAATGAGCAGTTCTTC. The encoded protein is CATSRYDFLNEQFF.

This clonotype was counted between two and nine times. J is TRBJ2-1 and V is TRBV13; 9 bases map to TRBD1. Germline trimming cut 6 bases from V and 9 bases from J; bases unmatched to any gene: 6. From germline, CDR1 is PRHDT and CDR2 FYEKMQ (reference sequence). The CDR3 has 13 residues. The CDR3 protein is CASSHRGLAEQFF. Here the CDR3 DNA reads TGTGCCAGCAGTCACAGGGGGCTGGCTGAGCAGTTCTTC.

The chain has TRBV15 and TRBJ2-7; D is unresolved. The V gene lost 6 bases and the J gene lost 2 bases, with 11 bases spanning the gap. From germline, CDR1 is LNHNV and CDR2 YYDKDF (reference sequence). This CDR3 contains 13 residues. The CDR3 nucleotides read TGTGCCACCAGGTATCTCGGAACCTACGAGCAGTACGTC. Residues: CATRYLGTYEQYV.

This clonotype occurred many times. The chain is built from TRBV18 and TRBJ1-2, with 8 nucleotides matching TRBD1. The CDR3 length is 13 residues. Germline V gene lookup returns CDR1 KGHSH and CDR2 LQKENI. V lost 4 bases to trimming and J lost 6 bases; unmatched junction nucleotides: 4. The CDR3 loop is CASSLGQGNGYTF. In nucleotides, the CDR3 is TGTGCCAGCTCACTCGGACAGGGCAATGGCTACACCTTC.

The gene calls are TRBV3-1 and TRBJ2-3; no clear D gene. This CDR3 spans 14 amino acids. Trimming removed 4 bases from V and 5 bases from J, with 13 bases in between. The V gene's germline CDR1 is LGHDT and CDR2 YNNKEL (reference sequence). The CDR3 loop is CASSPQLVRDTQYF. The DNA for the CDR3 is TGTGCCAGCAGCCCGCAACTCGTTAGAGATACGCAGTATTTT.

V gene TRBV12-3 or TRBV12-4 combines with J gene TRBJ2-7; 7 bases line up with TRBD2. V lost 3 bases and J lost 2; bases outside the gene matches: 1. CDR3 size: 13 residues. Here the CDR3 reads CASSFGGAYEQYF. In DNA, the CDR3 is TGTGCCAGCAGTTTTGGGGGGGCCTACGAGCAGTACTTC.

The sample holds many counts of this clonotype. V gene TRBV6-2 or TRBV6-3 combines with J gene TRBJ2-2; no firm D call. CDR3 size: 13 residues. V gave up 3 bases and J gave up 0 bases, with 2 bases separating them. CDR1 is MNHEY and CDR2 is SVGEGT in the germline V gene. CDR3 sequence: CASSYPNTGELFF. The CDR3 bases are TGTGCCAGCAGTTATCCGAACACCGGGGAGCTGTTTTTT.

This clonotype has only a few counts. V and J are TRBV12-3 or TRBV12-4 and TRBJ1-2; a possible D gene is TRBD1 (5 bases). The CDR3 is 15 residues long. V was shortened by 1 base and J by 2 bases, with 11 bases between the two germline ends. CDR3 region: CASSLVLRGNYGYTF. DNA for the CDR3: TGTGCCAGCAGTTTAGTATTGCGGGGGAACTATGGCTACACCTTC.

This clonotype was recorded at least ten times. The chain uses TRBV24-1 and TRBJ2-3, with D possibly being TRBD1 (6 bases). Germline assignment: CDR1 KGHDR and CDR2 SFDVKD. The V end was cut by 9 bases, the J end by 9 bases, with 21 bases between. The CDR3 has 14 residues. CDR3 sequence reads: CATGGRSSPLTQYF. CDR3 sequence (DNA): TGTGCCACCGGGGGCCGGAGCAGTCCACTAACGCAGTATTTT.